Below are 24 T cell receptor beta chains sequenced from a single sample in a study of Ad26.COV2.S vaccination and SARS-CoV-2 variants. Treatment defined: 15 to 20 received Ad26.COV2.S at low or high dose, single or two shots; roughly five received placebo; per-sample allocation not given. Day 63 following the first vaccine or placebo injection was when the samples were taken. Data came from immunoSEQ multiplex PCR; TCRdb stores just in-frame clones and leaves some out. This table has 400,000 or so clones, about 88% appearing once. This specimen was peripheral blood, taken in a trial of Ad26.COV2.S vaccine versus placebo. Receptors originate from a person between 18 and 60 years old who received the Ad26.COV2.S COVID-19 vaccine or a placebo.

The chain combines TRBV7-9 with TRBJ1-5, with D hard to call. CDR1 and CDR2 (germline): SEHNR, FQNEAQ (reference sequence). The CDR3 has 17 residues. V was cut by 1 base and J by 2 bases, with 15 bases left in between. The CDR3 loop is CASSLGGLADRNQPQHF. The CDR3 nucleotides are TGTGCCAGCAGCTTAGGAGGGTTGGCGGATCGCAATCAGCCCCAGCATTTT.

The chain recombines TRBV29-1 with TRBJ2-7; no clear D. V lost 4 bases, J lost 2 bases, and 12 bases lay in between. The CDR3 runs 13 residues. Germline loops: CDR1 SQVTM, CDR2 ANQGSEA. Here the CDR3 reads CSVAFQETYEQYF. In nucleotides, the CDR3 is TGCAGCGTTGCTTTTCAGGAGACCTACGAGCAGTACTTC.

The rearrangement links TRBV7-9 to TRBJ2-5, with 7 nucleotides matching TRBD1. Looked up from germline, CDR1 is SEHNR and CDR2 is FQNEAQ (reference sequence). The ends lost 3 bases at V and 5 bases at J; junction bases unmatched: 3. CDR3 length: 13 residues. The DNA for the CDR3 is TGTGCCAGCAGCTTCACAGGGGTTGAGACCCAGTACTTC. Its protein is CASSFTGVETQYF.

The rearrangement uses TRBV2 and TRBJ2-3; D gene unclear. The germline V gene encodes CDR1 SNHLY and CDR2 FYNNEI. The CDR3 sequence is 14 residues long. Trimming left V 3 bases short and J 0 bases short, with 7 bases between. The CDR3 coding sequence is TGTGCCAGCAGTGATAGGGCCAGCACAGATACGCAGTATTTT. Translated: CASSDRASTDTQYF. The full variable domain, its missing parts supplied by reference TRBV2 and TRBJ2-3, is EPEVTQTPSHQVTQMGQEVILRCVPISNHLYFYWYRQILGQKVEFLVSFYNNEISEKSEIFDDQFSVERPDGSNFTLKIRSTKLEDSAMYFCASSDRASTDTQYFGPGTRLTVL.

This clone was seen only once. The chain links TRBV5-6 to TRBJ1-1; a weak D match, TRBD1 (5 bases). Trimming removed 4 bases from V and 8 bases from J, with 18 bases in between. Germline V gene data show CDR1 as SGHDT and CDR2 as YYEEEE. The CDR3 spans 14 residues. The CDR3 spells CASSQTFDRAEAFF. CDR3 coding DNA: TGTGCCAGCAGCCAAACCTTCGACAGAGCAGAAGCTTTCTTT.

V usage is TRBV12-3 or TRBV12-4 and J usage is TRBJ1-1; D gene uncertain. V gave up 5 bases and J gave up 6 bases, with 7 bases separating them. The CDR3 covers 11 residues. In DNA form, the CDR3 reads TGTGCCAGCAGTATGGGTCCTGAAGCTTTCTTT. It is translated as CASSMGPEAFF.

V is TRBV30 and J is TRBJ1-2, with D unclear. The CDR3 sequence is 14 residues long. Trimming stripped 1 base from V and 3 bases from J, with 12 bases between. In germline, CDR1 is GTSNPN, CDR2 SVGIG (reference sequence). CDR3 protein: CAWSANAEDYGYTF. CDR3 sequence (DNA): TGTGCCTGGAGTGCTAATGCAGAGGACTATGGCTACACCTTC. The variable domain in full, completed from reference TRBV30 and TRBJ1-2, reads SQTIHQWPATLVQPVGSPLSLECTVEGTSNPNLYWYRQAAGRGLQLLFYSVGIGQISSEVPQNLSASRPQDRQFILSSKKLLLSDSGFYLCAWSANAEDYGYTFGSGTRLTVV.

The V and J genes are TRBV25-1 and TRBJ2-3; D not resolved. Trimming stripped 3 bases from V and 1 base from J, with 11 bases between. The V gene's germline CDR1 is MGHDK and CDR2 SYGVNS. The CDR3 is 15 residues long. The CDR3 loop reads CASSDKGLGTDTQYF. The CDR3 nucleotides are TGTGCCAGCAGTGATAAGGGCCTCGGCACAGATACGCAGTATTTT.

The gene calls are TRBV20-1 and TRBJ1-6; TRBD1 matches 7 bases. V trimming: 3 bases; J trimming: 5 bases; junction bases outside the gene matches: 7. Germline-derived CDR1 and CDR2 are DFQATT and SNEGSKA (reference sequence). This CDR3 region has 15 residues. This CDR3 is CSASSLGQDNSPLHF. The DNA for the CDR3 is TGCAGTGCTAGTTCCCTAGGACAGGATAATTCACCCCTCCACTTT.

This clone was seen once. V is TRBV9 and J is TRBJ2-1; TRBD2 matches 7 bases. Germline-derived CDR1 and CDR2 are SGDLS and YYNGEE. The CDR3 has 16 residues. Unmatched junction bases numbered 12, after V lost 0 bases and J lost 9 bases. The CDR3 coding sequence is TGTGCCAGCAGCGTAGGAATCCAGCGGGGTGCCGGTGAGCAGTTCTTC. It translates to CASSVGIQRGAGEQFF. Together with reference TRBV9 and TRBJ2-1, the CDR3 gives the full variable domain: DSGVTQTPKHLITATGQRVTLRCSPRSGDLSVYWYQQSLDQGLQFLIQYYNGEERAKGNILERFSAQQFPDLHSELNLSSLELGDSALYFCASSVGIQRGAGEQFFGPGTRLTVL.

The V and J genes are TRBV6-5 and TRBJ1-2; possibly TRBD1 for D (5 bases). Trimming removed 6 bases from V and 5 bases from J, with 19 bases in between. Germline CDR1 and CDR2: MNHEY and SVGAGI. The CDR3 length is 15 residues. The CDR3: CASSRTARGEYGYTF. DNA of the CDR3: TGTGCCAGCAGCCGGACCGCTAGGGGAGAATATGGCTACACCTTC.

The chain links TRBV7-7 to TRBJ2-5; D might be TRBD1 (5 bases). The germline V gene encodes CDR1 SSHAT and CDR2 FNYEAQ (reference sequence). Trimming removed 3 bases from V and 2 bases from J, with 7 bases in between. The CDR3 has 13 amino acids. The CDR3 loop reads CASSLDNQETQYF. The DNA of the CDR3 is TGTGCCAGCAGCTTGGACAATCAAGAGACCCAGTACTTC.

The chain combines TRBV6-1 with TRBJ2-7; a weak D match, TRBD1 (5 bases). This CDR3 is 15 amino acids long. V shed 3 bases and J shed 3 bases, with 15 bases lying between them. Germline values: CDR1 MNHNS, CDR2 SASEGT. In nucleotides, the CDR3 is TGTGCCAGCAGTGAGGGGTGGGGCCTGGACTACGAGCAGTACTTC. Translation gives CASSEGWGLDYEQYF.

The chain couples TRBV5-1 to TRBJ2-3; 7 bases are a match to TRBD2. Germline CDR1 and CDR2: SGHRS and YFSETQ. The V gene end was trimmed by 4 bases and the J gene end by 3 bases; junction bases not matched to a gene: 8. The CDR3 has 15 amino acids. As DNA, the CDR3 is TGCGCCAGCAGCCCGGGGGGTGTGGGGACAGATACGCAGTATTTT. It translates to CASSPGGVGTDTQYF.

The chain employs TRBV5-4 and TRBJ1-4, with D perhaps TRBD1 (6 bases). The germline CDR1 and CDR2 sequences are SGHNT and YYREEE (reference sequence). The CDR3 extends over 14 amino acids. V was shortened by 0 bases and J by 6 bases, with 9 bases between the two germline ends. The CDR3 sequence: CASSLAGADEKLFF. CDR3 sequence (DNA): TGTGCCAGCAGCTTGGCGGGGGCTGATGAAAAACTGTTTTTT.

This clone was detected many times. This chain joins TRBV6-5 and TRBJ1-5; D perhaps matches TRBD1 (6 bases). The germline CDR1 and CDR2 sequences are MNHEY and SVGAGI. This CDR3 has 14 amino acids. V lost 2 bases to trimming and J lost 6 bases, with 11 bases between them. The CDR3 is CASSYTGKGQPQHF. Written as DNA, the CDR3 is TGTGCCAGCAGTTACACAGGGAAGGGTCAGCCCCAGCATTTT.

This clone was seen once. The J gene is TRBJ2-5, the V gene TRBV6-1; 7 bases are shared with TRBD1. J was trimmed by 3 bases and V by 0 bases; bases with no gene match: 7. There are 16 residues in the CDR3. CDR1 is MNHNS, CDR2 SASEGT, per germline. The CDR3 DNA reads as TGTGCCAGCAGTGAAGCCCTGACAGGGTGGGAAGAGACCCAGTACTTC. Translating it yields CASSEALTGWEETQYF.

The chain employs TRBV7-9 and TRBJ2-2; D is ambiguous. The CDR3 consists of 13 residues. Per germline, CDR1 SEHNR and CDR2 FQNEAQ (reference sequence). Trimming left V 5 bases short and J 6 bases short, with 10 bases between. CDR3 sequence reads: CASSPIWAGELFF. The CDR3 DNA sequence: TGTGCCAGCAGCCCAATTTGGGCCGGGGAGCTGTTTTTT.

The chain employs TRBV3-1 (or the pseudogene TRBV3-2) and TRBJ2-2; a possible D gene is TRBD2 (5 bases). CDR1 and CDR2 from the germline V gene are LGHDT and YNNKEL (reference sequence). The CDR3 covers 13 residues. Between the trimmed V and J ends, which lost 3 bases and 6 bases, there was a span of 8 bases. CDR3 bases: TGTGCCAGCAGCCAGGCCGGGGCCGGGGAGCTGTTTTTT. This gives the protein CASSQAGAGELFF.

Many counts were recorded for this clone. The chain has TRBV6-2 or TRBV6-3 and TRBJ1-2; unclear D gene. The V gene's germline CDR1 is MNHEY and CDR2 SVGEGT. This CDR3 is 14 amino acids long. The germline V and J ends were trimmed by 3 bases and 4 bases, with 12 bases remaining between them. The CDR3 sequence: CASSYLGGSYGYTF. The CDR3 coding sequence is TGTGCCAGCAGTTATCTGGGTGGGAGCTATGGCTACACCTTC.

The chain recombines TRBV20-1 with TRBJ1-1; D is ambiguous. Trimming removed 3 bases from V and 1 base from J, with 12 bases in between. The CDR3 is 14 amino acids. CDR1 and CDR2 from the germline V gene are DFQATT and SNEGSKA (reference sequence). The CDR3 loop is CSASEGTSNTEAFF. The CDR3 nucleotides are TGCAGTGCTAGTGAAGGCACTTCGAACACTGAAGCTTTCTTT.

The CDR3 DNA reads TGTGCCAGCAGCTCCCCGTGGGCAAGGGATGAGCAGTTCTTC. The encoded protein is CASSSPWARDEQFF. The chain joins TRBV7-2 to TRBJ2-1; no clear D gene. Trimming pared 4 bases from V and 8 bases from J, leaving 15 bases between. Germline CDR1 reads SGHTA; CDR2 reads FQGNSA. CDR3 length equals 14 residues.

The rearrangement uses TRBV10-3 and TRBJ2-1; 14 bases line up with TRBD2. The CDR3 spans 18 residues. Per germline, CDR1 ENHRY and CDR2 SYGVKD. Trimming cost V 0 bases and J 7 bases; bases outside gene matches: 8. DNA for the CDR3: TGTGCCATCAGTGAGTCTGAAGCGGGACTAGCGGGGGCTAATGAGCAGTTCTTC. As protein: CAISESEAGLAGANEQFF.

The chain joins TRBV19 to TRBJ2-7; the D is unclear. There are 14 residues in the CDR3. The V end lost 5 bases, the J end lost 2 bases, and 13 bases lay between the germline ends. The germline CDR1 and CDR2 sequences are LNHDA and SQIVND (reference sequence). Here the CDR3 DNA reads TGTGCCAGTAGTTCCCAGGACGGCGCCTACGAGCAGTACTTC. Translation: CASSSQDGAYEQYF. Full variable domain (outside the CDR3, taken from reference TRBV19 and TRBJ2-7): DGGITQSPKYLFRKEGQNVTLSCEQNLNHDAMYWYRQDPGQGLRLIYYSQIVNDFQKGDIAEGYSVSREKKESFPLTVTSAQKNPTAFYLCASSSQDGAYEQYFGPGTRLTVT.